This T cell receptor (beta chain) was documented in a study of cytomegalovirus exposure and HLA in healthy donors. Study-level points and caveats: The sole available immune exposure information was CMV serostatus. In a later analysis, specific HLA alleles were associated with 15,000 to 20,000 TCR beta sequences at a 0.05 false discovery rate.

Concerning this clone: What it binds is unknown.

Researchers ran the PCR with 60 Vbeta and 13 Jbeta primers. In the original analysis: A follow-up analysis tallied around 80 million unique TCR beta chains, roughly 11 million shared. Sequencing used immunoSEQ multiplex PCR; TCRdb keeps in-frame clones, though not all of them. V and J calls plus clone size are reproduced from that table; the DNA served to infer D and trimming. The data contain 150,000 to 200,000 clones, more than 75% of them singletons. Looked up from germline, CDR1 is SGHAT and CDR2 is FQDESV (reference sequence). V was shortened by 8 bases and J by 1 base, with 11 bases between the two germline ends. This CDR3 is built from 13 residues.

The clonotype was recovered from a woman under 30 in good health and CMV-seronegative. The V gene is TRBV11-1, the J gene TRBJ2-5; perhaps TRBD1 as D (6 bases). The specimen was PBMCs. CDR3 protein: CASSTGPQETQYF. CDR3 coding DNA: TGTGCCAGCTCCACAGGGCCCCAAGAGACCCAGTACTTC.